This is a list of T cell receptor beta chains from one sample in a study of T cells in Graves' hyperthyroidism and ophthalmopathy. TCRdb re-called the multiplex PCR reads through MiXCR, storing one row per CDR3 protein. The sample holds approximately 380,000 distinct CDR3 sequences; less than 20% are singletons and the top ten take 35% to 45%. The sequenced sample was blood. The receptors here all came from a man aged 18 to 29 with Graves' ophthalmopathy. CDR3s include the opening cysteine and the closing phenylalanine or tryptophan. D genes are given only for firm matches. Clone size is shown for a subset of rows, as once, few, many or a class of expanded clone.

CDR3 DNA	CDR3 protein	clone size	D gene	V gene	J gene
TGTGCCAGCAGTGGGACAGGGAAAAATACGCAGTATTTT	CASSGTGKNTQYF	few	TRBD1	TRBV12-3/TRBV12-4	TRBJ2-3
TGTGCCAGCAGTACGACAGGGGGAGCTGGGGCCAACGTCCTGACTTTC	CASSTTGGAGANVLTF	.	TRBD1	TRBV27	TRBJ2-6
TGCAGTGCTAGAGATATTCGGGTACTAGCGAGCACAGATACGCAGTATTTT	CSARDIRVLASTDTQYF	many	TRBD2	TRBV20-1	TRBJ2-3
TGCAGTGCTAGAGCCCCGACAAGATATGGCTACACCTTC	CSARAPTRYGYTF	many	.	TRBV20-1	TRBJ1-2
TGTGCCAGCAGTTACCAGGTGACTGGGGCCAACGTCATGACTTTC	CASSYQVTGANVMTF	.	.	TRBV6-9	TRBJ2-6
TGTGCCAGCAGCCCGACAGGAGATACGCAGTATTTT	CASSPTGDTQYF	many	.	TRBV11-2	TRBJ2-3
TGTGCCAGCAGCCGGAGGACAGGGCAGGGGGAGCAGTACTTC	CASSRRTGQGEQYF	many	TRBD1	TRBV2	TRBJ2-7
TGTGCCAGCAGTTCCCTCGACAGGTCCCTCCACTTT	CASSSLDRSLHF	many	.	TRBV28	TRBJ1-6
TGTGCCAGCAGCCAAGTAGCGGCCGGGGGCGAGCAGTACTTC	CASSQVAAGGEQYF	many	.	TRBV3-1	TRBJ2-7
TGTGCCAGCAGCTTACGTGAAGGGGAGACTGAAGCTTTCTTT	CASSLREGETEAFF	many	.	TRBV7-9	TRBJ1-1
TGTGCCAGTAGTATACAAAACTCTGGGGCCAACGTCCTGACTTTC	CASSIQNSGANVLTF	.	.	TRBV19	TRBJ2-6
TGTGCCAGCTCACCTTCCGAGGGGGAGAATTCACCCCTCCACTTT	CASSPSEGENSPLHF	few	.	TRBV18	TRBJ1-6
TGTGCCAGCAGCTTACATGGGAATGAGCAGTTCTTC	CASSLHGNEQFF	many	.	TRBV7-3	TRBJ2-1
TGTGCCAGCAGCAATTCCGGGACCACCTACGAGCAGTACTTC	CASSNSGTTYEQYF	many	.	TRBV7-2	TRBJ2-7
TGTGCCAGCAGCCGATTGTTTGGCACCTTAGTGGATGAGCAGTTCTTC	CASSRLFGTLVDEQFF	.	.	TRBV7-7	TRBJ2-1
TGTGCCATCAGTGATTACGGGACCTCCCCAGATACGCAGTATTTT	CAISDYGTSPDTQYF	many	.	TRBV10-3	TRBJ2-3
TGTGCCAGCAGCTTGGCCGGGTCGGAGTCCACAGATACGCAGTATTTT	CASSLAGSESTDTQYF	.	.	TRBV5-8	TRBJ2-3
TGTGCCAGCAGCCTAACTACACGAAGAGCCAAAAACATTCAGTACTTC	CASSLTTRRAKNIQYF	many	.	TRBV12-3/TRBV12-4	TRBJ2-4
TGTGCCAGCACCGTCCTTGACTCTGGAAACACCATATATTTT	CASTVLDSGNTIYF	many	.	TRBV5-8	TRBJ1-3
TGTGCCAGCAGCTTAAATCTCGTCACTGAAGCTTTCTTT	CASSLNLVTEAFF	many	.	TRBV7-3	TRBJ1-1
TGCAGTGTCCGGACAGGGGGTTCGTACGAGCAGTACTTC	CSVRTGGSYEQYF	.	TRBD1	TRBV20-1	TRBJ2-7
TGCAGTGCTACAGTTACTTTGTACCAAGAGACCCAGTACTTC	CSATVTLYQETQYF	many	.	TRBV20-1	TRBJ2-5
TGCGCCAGCAGCTTGGGGGTGTCAGATTACAATGAGCAGTTCTTC	CASSLGVSDYNEQFF	many	.	TRBV5-1	TRBJ2-1
TGTGCCATCAGTGAAAAAGACACACAGCCCCAGCATTTT	CAISEKDTQPQHF	many	.	TRBV10-3	TRBJ1-5
TGCAGTGCTAGCCACCCGCAGGGGTCTTACAATGAGCAGTTCTTC	CSASHPQGSYNEQFF	few	.	TRBV20-1	TRBJ2-1
TGTGCCAGCAGTACGGGACAGGGGTTCCCCTACGAGCAGTACTTC	CASSTGQGFPYEQYF	few	TRBD1	TRBV12-3/TRBV12-4	TRBJ2-7
TGCAGTGCGATCACGACAGGGCGGAACATTCAGTACTTC	CSAITTGRNIQYF	many	TRBD1	TRBV20-1	TRBJ2-4
TGCGCCAGCAGGCCCCAGTCAACGGATGAAAAACTGTTTTTT	CASRPQSTDEKLFF	.	.	TRBV10-2	TRBJ1-4
TGTGCCAGCAGAGGGACAGGAGAGTCCGATACGCAGTATTTT	CASRGTGESDTQYF	few	TRBD1	TRBV12-3/TRBV12-4	TRBJ2-3
TGCGCCAGCAGCTTGGATTCGGGTAGTGGTAAAGCTTTCTTT	CASSLDSGSGKAFF	many	.	TRBV5-1	TRBJ1-1
TGTGCCCTTTCCCCTAGCGGGGGGGCCTCAGATACGCAGTATTTT	CALSPSGGASDTQYF	few	TRBD2	TRBV10-3	TRBJ2-3
TGTGCCAGCAGTTTAGGAGTCGCGGTAGTACGATCACCCCTCCACTTT	CASSLGVAVVRSPLHF	many	.	TRBV12-3/TRBV12-4	TRBJ1-6
TGTGCCAGCAGCCCAGCTTCCTTCCCTAGAGGTTTGGATACGCAGTATTTT	CASSPASFPRGLDTQYF	.	.	TRBV7-9	TRBJ2-3
TGTGCCAGCAGGGCTCAGACCAATGAGCAGTTCTTC	CASRAQTNEQFF	.	.	TRBV11-2	TRBJ2-1
TGCGCCAGCAGCCGAGCTTCGACAGGGGTGTCCACTAACTATGGCTACACCTTC	CASSRASTGVSTNYGYTF	.	TRBD1	TRBV4-1	TRBJ1-2
TGTGCCAGCAGCTTAGTCTACGAGCAGTACTTC	CASSLVYEQYF	many	.	TRBV7-2	TRBJ2-7
TGTGCCAGCAGTCTATACAGGGACGTCGGGGATGAGCAGTTCTTC	CASSLYRDVGDEQFF	.	.	TRBV3-1	TRBJ2-1
TGTGCCAGCAGTTCAGGTTACGCGAATGATGGCTACACCTTC	CASSSGYANDGYTF	.	.	TRBV28	TRBJ1-2
TGTGCCAGCAGCTGGATATCCGGAAACTATGGCTACACCTTC	CASSWISGNYGYTF	many	.	TRBV11-1	TRBJ1-2
TGTGCCAGCAGCACCGCGACAGCGTATGGCTACACCTTC	CASSTATAYGYTF	few	.	TRBV6-1	TRBJ1-2
TGCAGTGCTAAGCCGGGGGCCAGTACTGAAGCTTTCTTT	CSAKPGASTEAFF	many	.	TRBV20-1	TRBJ1-1
TGTGCCAGTACCACGAGGGGAAATGAGCAGTTCTTC	CASTTRGNEQFF	few	.	TRBV19	TRBJ2-1
TGTGCCAGCAGTTCCGGGACTAGCGACACAGATACGCAGTATTTT	CASSSGTSDTDTQYF	medium-sized	TRBD2	TRBV6-4	TRBJ2-3
TGTGCCAGCAGCTTAGGACGGGCTAGGACCTACGAGCAGTACTTC	CASSLGRARTYEQYF	many	.	TRBV7-9	TRBJ2-7
TGTGCCATCAGTTTCGGAGAGACCCAGTACTTC	CAISFGETQYF	few	.	TRBV10-3	TRBJ2-5
TGCAGTGCTTTGTGGGGGCCCTACGAGCAGTACTTC	CSALWGPYEQYF	many	.	TRBV20-1	TRBJ2-7
TGTGCCAGCAGCCAAGTAGTTGCCGGGGAGCTGTTTTTT	CASSQVVAGELFF	.	.	TRBV3-1	TRBJ2-2
TGTGCCAGCTGGGGGGGCCCGGCTTTCTTT	CASWGGPAFF	.	.	TRBV2	TRBJ1-1
TGTGCCAGCAGTGGGGGGCCAAACGGGGGTGAAAAACTGTTTTTT	CASSGGPNGGEKLFF	many	.	TRBV2	TRBJ1-4
TGTGCCACCAGCAGAGATTCGGGACCTTACAATGAGCAGTTCTTC	CATSRDSGPYNEQFF	.	.	TRBV15	TRBJ2-1
TGTGCCAGCAGCCAAAGGACAGGGGGACCTGGGGCCAACGTCCTGACTTTC	CASSQRTGGPGANVLTF	.	TRBD1	TRBV9	TRBJ2-6
TGTGCCAGCAGGGGGGGCCACAATGAGCAGTTCTTC	CASRGGHNEQFF	few	.	TRBV6-1	TRBJ2-1
TGTGCCAGCAGCGCCCACCGGGACAGGGGGCTTCACGAGCAGTACTTC	CASSAHRDRGLHEQYF	.	TRBD1	TRBV2	TRBJ2-7
TGTGCCATCGGGGGCAGGGGCCAAGTTGGCTACACCTTC	CAIGGRGQVGYTF	many	.	TRBV10-3	TRBJ1-2
TGTGCCAGCAGCTTGGGGATAAACACCGGGGAGCTGTTTTTT	CASSLGINTGELFF	few	.	TRBV7-8	TRBJ2-2
TGTGCCAGCAGTGAATCCCGAACAGTTAACTATGGCTACACCTTC	CASSESRTVNYGYTF	many	.	TRBV6-1	TRBJ1-2
TGCGCCAGCAGCCAAGACGGGACAGGGTTCCCTCAGCCCCAGCATTTT	CASSQDGTGFPQPQHF	.	TRBD1	TRBV4-1	TRBJ1-5
TGTGCCACCAGTGGTTCAGGGATGAACACTGAAGCTTTCTTT	CATSGSGMNTEAFF	.	.	TRBV24-1	TRBJ1-1
TGTGCCAGCAGTTACGGGTGGGGGGGGTACAATGAGCAGTTCTTC	CASSYGWGGYNEQFF	many	TRBD2	TRBV6-2/TRBV6-3	TRBJ2-1